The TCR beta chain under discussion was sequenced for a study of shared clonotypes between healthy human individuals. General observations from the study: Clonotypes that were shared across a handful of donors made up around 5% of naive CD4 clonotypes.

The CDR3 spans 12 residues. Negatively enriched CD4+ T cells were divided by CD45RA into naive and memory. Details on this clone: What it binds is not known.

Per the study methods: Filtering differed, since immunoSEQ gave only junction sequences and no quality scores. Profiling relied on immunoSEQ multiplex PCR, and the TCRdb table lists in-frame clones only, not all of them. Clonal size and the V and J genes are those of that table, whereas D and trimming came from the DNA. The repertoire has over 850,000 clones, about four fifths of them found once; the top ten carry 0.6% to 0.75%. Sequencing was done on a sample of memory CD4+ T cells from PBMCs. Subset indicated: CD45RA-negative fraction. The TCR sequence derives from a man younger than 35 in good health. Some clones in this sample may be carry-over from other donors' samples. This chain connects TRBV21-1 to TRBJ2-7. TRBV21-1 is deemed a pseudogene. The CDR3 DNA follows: TGTGCCAGCAGCAAAGGGGTAGGGACCGACCCCTTC. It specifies CASSKGVGTDPF.